This T cell receptor beta chain was recorded in a study of T cell changes during pregnancy in multiple sclerosis. The CDR3 is 16 residues long. Germline V gene lookup returns CDR1 SEHNR and CDR2 FQNEAQ (reference sequence). Trimming cost V 3 bases and J 1 base; bases outside gene matches: 4. Produced via immunoSEQ multiplex PCR; TCRdb's table is partial and in-frame only. The sample includes about 38,000 clones, around 87% of them seen just once. The chain recombines TRBV7-9 with TRBJ1-5; 9 positions agree with TRBD1. This specimen consisted of CD4+ T cells from peripheral blood mononuclear cells, obtained in the second trimester of pregnancy. The receptor was isolated from a female donor with multiple sclerosis, enrolled in a pregnancy study. The CDR3 DNA reads TGTGCCAGCAGCTTGGGGACAGGGAAAAGCAATCAGCCCCAGCATTTT. This gives the protein CASSLGTGKSNQPQHF.